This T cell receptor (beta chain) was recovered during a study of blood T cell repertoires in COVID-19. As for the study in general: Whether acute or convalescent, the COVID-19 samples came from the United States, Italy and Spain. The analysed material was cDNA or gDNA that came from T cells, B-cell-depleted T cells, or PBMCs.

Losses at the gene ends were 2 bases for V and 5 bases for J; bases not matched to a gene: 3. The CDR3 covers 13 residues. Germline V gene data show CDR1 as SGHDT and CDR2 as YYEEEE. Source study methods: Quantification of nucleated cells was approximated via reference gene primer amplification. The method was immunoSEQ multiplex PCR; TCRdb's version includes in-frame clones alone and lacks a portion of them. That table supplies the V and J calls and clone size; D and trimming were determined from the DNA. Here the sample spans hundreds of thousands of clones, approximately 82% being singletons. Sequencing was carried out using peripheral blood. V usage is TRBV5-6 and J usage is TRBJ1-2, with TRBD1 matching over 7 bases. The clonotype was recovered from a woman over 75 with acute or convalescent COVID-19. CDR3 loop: CASSLGGPYGYTF. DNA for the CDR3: TGTGCCAGCAGCTTAGGGGGCCCGTATGGCTACACCTTC. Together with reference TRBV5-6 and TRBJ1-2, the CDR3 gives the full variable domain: DAGVTQSPTHLIKTRGQQVTLRCSPKSGHDTVSWYQQALGQGPQFIFQYYEEEERQRGNFPDRFSGHQFPNYSSELNVNALLLGDSALYLCASSLGGPYGYTFGSGTRLTVV.